This T cell receptor beta chain was captured by sequencing in a study of cytomegalovirus exposure and HLA in healthy donors. Turning to the study itself: In a later analysis, the roughly 120 validation repertoires were reported to have used the same platform as the 666 first-cohort repertoires. Regarding the study as a whole: Across donors, most TCRs were seen rarely, yet some public ones were widespread.

Repertoires were generated with immunoSEQ multiplex PCR, while TCRdb's copy carries only in-frame clones and drops some. The table includes about 180,000 clones, roughly 86% detected once. On this clone itself: Its antigen remains unknown.

Germline V gene lookup returns CDR1 MGHRA and CDR2 YSYEKL. The V end was cut by 1 base, the J end by 1 base, with 7 bases between. The CDR3 loop spans 14 amino acids. This TCR was sampled from a man in his late teens or twenties in good health and CMV-seropositive. This chain uses TRBV4-1 with TRBJ1-1, with D hard to call. The specimen sequenced was PBMCs. Written as DNA, the CDR3 is TGCGCCAGCAGCCAAGTAGCGGGGAACACTGAAGCTTTCTTT. Protein sequence: CASSQVAGNTEAFF.